This T cell receptor (beta chain) stems from a study of human T cells and chemical hapten exposure. Specified time point: patch test 2, 6 weeks after DPC sensitization. Treatment in this sample: therapeutic diphenylcyclopropenone sensitization with weekly scalp DPC. MiXCR was run by TCRdb on the RACE reads, yielding one entry per CDR3 protein. Among tens of thousands of distinct CDR3 sequences listed, 6.5% to 8.5% were seen once. V lost 7 bases and J lost 2, with 12 bases in between. There are 13 residues in the CDR3. The V gene's germline CDR1 is SGHRS and CDR2 YFSETQ. The source was whole blood, collected in connection with sensitization to the hapten diphenylcyclopropenone (DPC). The TCR comes from a woman aged 25-40 years with alopecia areata. Some clones in this sample may be carry-over from other donors' samples. V usage is TRBV5-1 and J usage is TRBJ1-1, with no clear D. The CDR3 sequence: CASRGLVNTEAFF. CDR3 sequence (DNA): TGCGCCAGCCGAGGGTTGGTCAACACTGAAGCTTTCTTT.